Following are 6 T cell receptor beta chains from one sample sequenced in a study of T cell responses to AZD1222 COVID-19 vaccine. Measured with immunoSEQ multiplex PCR; TCRdb has only the in-frame clones, and not every one. This repertoire shows approximately 80,000 clones, roughly 85% found once; its top ten account for 9% to 13%. Sequencing was performed on peripheral blood, taken 28 days after the second AZD1222 dose. The source is an adult who received the AZD1222 COVID-19 vaccine.

The chain has TRBV21-1 and TRBJ2-5. TRBV21-1 is designated a pseudogene. CDR3 length: 11 amino acids. The CDR3 reads CASSQAETQYF. The DNA for the CDR3 is TGTGCCAGCAGCCAAGCGGAGACCCAGTACTTC.

This clone showed up just a few times. The rearrangement uses TRBV3-1 (or the pseudogene TRBV3-2) and TRBJ1-1, with unresolved D. The V end was cut by 5 bases, the J end by 2 bases, with 6 bases between. The CDR3 loop spans 12 amino acids. From germline, CDR1 is LGHDT and CDR2 YNNKEL (reference sequence). CDR3 amino acids: CASSSVNTEAFF. In nucleotides, the CDR3 is TGTGCCAGCAGCTCGGTAAACACTGAAGCTTTCTTT.

This clone is a singleton in its sample. The chain combines TRBV4-3 with TRBJ2-2; D is undetermined. V gave up 4 bases and J gave up 1 base, with 7 bases separating them. In germline, CDR1 is LGHNA, CDR2 YSLEER. This CDR3 is 14 amino acids long. CDR3 in DNA: TGCGCCAGCAGCCCCAGTCGGAACACCGGGGAGCTGTTTTTT. This sequence encodes CASSPSRNTGELFF.

The chain uses TRBV6-4 and TRBJ2-2; D unresolved. The germline CDR1 and CDR2 sequences are MRHNA and SNTAGT. CDR3 length equals 13 residues. Trimming shortened V by 3 bases and J by 6 bases, and 8 bases separated the two germline ends. CDR3 nucleotides: TGTGCCAGCAGTGAAGAAAGCTCCGGGGAGCTGTTTTTT. This encodes CASSEESSGELFF.

This sequence joins TRBV18 and TRBJ2-2; possible D gene TRBD1, 5 bases. Germline values: CDR1 KGHSH, CDR2 LQKENI. V was trimmed by 2 bases and J by 6 bases, leaving 7 bases between them. There are 13 residues in the CDR3. The CDR3 loop reads CASSPVGPGELFF. The CDR3 DNA reads TGTGCCAGCTCACCAGTGGGGCCCGGGGAGCTGTTTTTT.

With respect to this clone: The sample has other DNA sequences that encode this CDR3 too. This rearrangement joins TRBV18 to TRBJ1-5; the D is unclear. CDR1 is KGHSH and CDR2 is LQKENI in the germline V gene. The CDR3 consists of 13 residues. V lost 2 bases and J 3 bases, leaving 5 bases between the germline ends. CDR3 nucleotide sequence: TGTGCCAGCTCACCAAACGACAATCAGCCCCAGCATTTT. Translated: CASSPNDNQPQHF.